These T cell receptor beta chains were read from a single sample in a study of regulatory T cells in long-lasting Graves disease. TCRdb passed the multiplex PCR reads through MiXCR, listing each CDR3 protein once. The sample includes 560,000 or so distinct CDR3 sequences, more than 15% of them seen just once. The sample was also linked to a second study, of T cells in Graves' hyperthyroidism and ophthalmopathy.

This specimen consisted of peripheral blood mononuclear cells (PBMCs), obtained at new diagnosis, from a patient treated with antithyroid drugs. These TCRs come from a young man with Graves disease. Both conserved end residues are part of each CDR3. A D gene is named only where the DNA matches it firmly. Clone size is not always given. Where it is, it says once, few, many or a class for expanded clones.

clone_size d_call j_call v_call cdr3_aa cdr3_nt
- - TRBJ1-6 TRBV12-3/TRBV12-4 CAGSLVGVKDSPLHF TGTGCCGGCAGTTTGGTGGGGGTGAAGGATTCACCCCTCCACTTT
many - TRBJ2-7 TRBV28 CASSFGTRTYEQYF TGTGCCAGCAGTTTCGGGACGAGAACCTACGAGCAGTACTTC
- - TRBJ1-6 TRBV2 CASSETSPLHF TGTGCCAGCAGTGAAACTTCACCCCTCCACTTT
many TRBD2 TRBJ2-1 TRBV5-1 CASSFVAGTYNEQFF TGCGCCAGCAGCTTTGTAGCGGGAACCTACAATGAGCAGTTCTTC
- - TRBJ1-4 TRBV7-2 CASSLGPSSTNEKLFF TGTGCCAGCAGCTTGGGCCCGTCTTCAACTAATGAAAAACTGTTTTTT
many - TRBJ1-5 TRBV4-1 CASSHNPGQPQHF TGCGCCAGCAGCCACAACCCAGGGCAGCCCCAGCATTTT
few TRBD1 TRBJ2-1 TRBV6-1 CASGALDRVHYNEQFF TGTGCCAGTGGGGCCCTGGACAGGGTCCACTACAATGAGCAGTTCTTC
few - TRBJ2-5 TRBV18 CASSNPTEAGQETQYF TGTGCCAGCTCAAATCCCACCGAAGCGGGTCAAGAGACCCAGTACTTC
few - TRBJ2-7 TRBV6-5 CASSYIRGFSYEQYF TGTGCCAGCAGTTATATCAGGGGTTTCTCCTACGAGCAGTACTTC
many TRBD2 TRBJ2-2 TRBV20-1 CSARDMRLAGNTGELFF TGCAGTGCTAGAGATATGAGACTAGCGGGGAACACCGGGGAGCTGTTTTTT
- TRBD1 TRBJ2-7 TRBV20-1 CSARDRRGQGDYEQYF TGCAGTGCTAGAGATCGTAGGGGACAGGGGGATTACGAGCAGTACTTC
many TRBD2 TRBJ2-1 TRBV20-1 CSARGIPGTSGTQFGNEQFF TGCAGTGCTAGAGGGATCCCCGGGACTAGCGGGACGCAGTTTGGCAATGAGCAGTTCTTC
- TRBD2 TRBJ2-7 TRBV10-3 CAISDRTSRSYEQYF TGTGCCATCAGTGATCGGACTAGCAGGAGTTACGAGCAGTACTTC
- - TRBJ2-7 TRBV5-1 CASRVGANYEQYF TGCGCCAGCAGGGTAGGGGCGAATTACGAGCAGTACTTC
many TRBD2 TRBJ2-7 TRBV11-1 CASSFLAGDAHEQYF TGTGCCAGCAGCTTTCTAGCGGGAGACGCCCACGAGCAGTACTTC
few - TRBJ2-3 TRBV7-8 CASSFDTSTDTQYF TGTGCCAGCAGCTTTGACACTAGCACAGATACGCAGTATTTT
- TRBD2 TRBJ2-7 TRBV20-1 CSAWGPGLAGGSSYEQYF TGCAGTGCTTGGGGGCCGGGACTAGCGGGAGGAAGCTCCTACGAGCAGTACTTC
- - TRBJ2-2 TRBV19 CASSNGPGALAGELFF TGTGCCAGTAGTAACGGTCCGGGGGCGCTTGCCGGGGAGCTGTTTTTT
- TRBD2 TRBJ2-7 TRBV28 CASYERGWQYF TGTGCCAGCTACGAGCGGGGGTGGCAGTACTTC
few - TRBJ2-7 TRBV7-9 CASSSSGTGYEQYF TGTGCCAGCTCTTCTTCGGGAACTGGATACGAGCAGTACTTC
many - TRBJ1-1 TRBV10-3 CASRPGRARMNTEAFF TGTGCCTCCCGTCCGGGCCGCGCCAGGATGAACACTGAAGCTTTCTTT
few - TRBJ1-2 TRBV7-8 CASSLGGVGGYTF TGTGCCAGCAGCTTGGGGGGGGTTGGAGGCTACACCTTC
- - TRBJ2-3 TRBV13 CASSFWGKTGTDTQYF TGTGCCAGCAGCTTTTGGGGAAAAACGGGCACAGATACGCAGTATTTT
- TRBD2 TRBJ2-2 TRBV5-1 CASSLLLAGVSGELFF TGCGCCAGCAGCTTGTTGCTAGCGGGAGTGAGCGGGGAGCTGTTTTTT
- - TRBJ2-5 TRBV2 CASRQTSSMETRYF TGTGCCAGCAGGCAGACTAGTTCGATGGAGACCCGGTACTTC
few - TRBJ2-3 TRBV9 CASSSTPADTDTQYF TGTGCCAGCAGTTCCACCCCAGCGGACACAGATACGCAGTATTTT
- TRBD2 TRBJ2-1 TRBV12-3/TRBV12-4 CASRTSGRAMDEQFF TGTGCCTCTAGGACTAGCGGGAGGGCTATGGATGAGCAGTTCTTC
many - TRBJ1-5 TRBV11-3 CASSLDLSGQGGQPQHF TGTGCCAGCAGCTTAGATCTCTCGGGACAAGGAGGGCAGCCCCAGCATTTT
many - TRBJ1-1 TRBV6-9 CASSSSVREAFF TGTGCCAGCAGTTCCTCAGTCAGGGAAGCTTTCTTT
many - TRBJ2-1 TRBV12-3/TRBV12-4 CASSSPERLYNEQFF TGTGCCAGCAGCTCGCCGGAGCGGCTCTACAATGAGCAGTTCTTC
many - TRBJ2-1 TRBV2 CASSPVADSYNEQFF TGTGCCAGCAGTCCGGTAGCGGATTCCTACAATGAGCAGTTCTTC
- TRBD1 TRBJ2-5 TRBV5-1 CAQGAPETQYF TGCGCCCAGGGGGCCCCAGAGACCCAGTACTTC